One sample yielded the 29 T cell receptor beta chains listed below, sequenced in a study of blood T cell repertoires in COVID-19. TCRdb's copy holds only in-frame clones and misses some; the assay was immunoSEQ multiplex PCR. The sample holds approximately 250,000 clones, around 85% seen once. The sample taken for sequencing was PBMCs or T cells enriched from blood (not recorded which). These receptor sequences come from a woman aged 50 to 60 with acute COVID-19.

The chain joins TRBV5-1 to TRBJ1-1, with TRBD1 matching over 7 bases. Germline V gives CDR1 SGHRS, CDR2 YFSETQ. The CDR3 runs to 13 residues. V gave up 0 bases and J gave up 7 bases; unmatched junction bases: 3. CDR3 in amino acids: CASSLGDSREAFF. The CDR3 bases are TGCGCCAGCAGCTTGGGGGACAGCCGTGAAGCTTTCTTT. The full variable domain, with the rest looked up from reference TRBV5-1 and TRBJ1-1, is KAGVTQTPRYLIKTRGQQVTLSCSPISGHRSVSWYQQTPGQGLQFLFEYFSETQRNKGNFPGRFSGRQFSNSRSEMNVSTLELGDSALYLCASSLGDSREAFFGQGTRLTVV.

The chain combines TRBV19 with TRBJ2-1; D remains ambiguous. CDR1 is LNHDA and CDR2 is SQIVND in the germline V gene (reference sequence). V lost 3 bases and J lost 3, with 15 bases in between. This CDR3 contains 16 residues. The CDR3 spells CASSISQPTYYNEQFF. CDR3 nucleotides: TGTGCCAGTAGTATCTCACAGCCTACTTACTACAATGAGCAGTTCTTC.

V gene TRBV4-3 combines with J gene TRBJ1-5; D is undetermined. Trimming removed 1 base at V and 6 bases at J, with 10 bases between. This CDR3 region has 14 residues. CDR1 and CDR2 from the germline V gene are LGHNA and YSLEER. CDR3 DNA: TGCGCCAGCAGCCAAGCAAGAGGGAGTCAGCCCCAGCATTTT. Protein product: CASSQARGSQPQHF.

The rearrangement joins TRBV6-7 to TRBJ2-1; 10 positions agree with TRBD2. TRBV6-7 is noted as an ORF with a role that remains uncertain. The CDR3 has 16 amino acids. V dropped 5 bases and J dropped 5; count of bases not matched to a gene: 9. In DNA form, the CDR3 reads TGTGCCAGCAGTCCCAAGCGGGGGGGCCGTAACAATGAGCAGTTCTTC. Protein sequence: CASSPKRGGRNNEQFF.

The V gene is TRBV7-9, the J gene TRBJ1-2; no definite D call. The CDR3 totals 13 residues. The germline V gene encodes CDR1 SEHNR and CDR2 FQNEAQ (reference sequence). Trimming took off 3 bases at V and 7 bases at J, with 12 bases between the two ends. As DNA, the CDR3 is TGTGCCAGCAGCTTGGCAGGAAGCTTTGGCTACACCTTC. Residues: CASSLAGSFGYTF.

The chain employs TRBV6-5 and TRBJ1-3; D uncertain. With 2 bases removed from V and 0 bases from J, the gap between germline ends came to 8 bases. The CDR3 extends over 15 amino acids. Germline CDR1 MNHEY, CDR2 SVGAGI. The CDR3 DNA reads TGTGCCAGCAGTTACCAGTCCTCCTCTGGAAACACCATATATTTT. Translated: CASSYQSSSGNTIYF.

The CDR3 here is CASSQDRDVYNEQFF. CDR3 coding DNA: TGTGCCAGCAGCCAAGACAGGGACGTCTACAATGAGCAGTTCTTC. This chain connects TRBV7-2 to TRBJ2-1; 7 nucleotides line up with TRBD1. The CDR3 length is 15 residues. Trimming cost V 5 bases and J 3 bases; bases outside gene matches: 7. In germline, CDR1 is SGHTA, CDR2 FQGNSA.

In this sample, this clone turned up a few times. V usage is TRBV29-1 and J usage is TRBJ2-5; TRBD2 agrees at 14 bases. The CDR3 length is 14 residues. CDR1 and CDR2 (germline): SQVTM, ANQGSEA. The junction had 5 bases not matched to a gene; V was cut back by 5 bases and J by 6 bases. The CDR3 coding sequence is TGCAGCGTTATAAGGACTAGCGGGGGGCAGACCCAGTACTTC. Protein sequence: CSVIRTSGGQTQYF.

The V call is TRBV2, the J call TRBJ1-4; D is perhaps TRBD1 (5 bases). V was pared by 6 bases and J by 8 bases, with 22 bases between. The CDR3 covers 16 residues. Germline loops: CDR1 SNHLY, CDR2 FYNNEI. CDR3: CASSPTRDSVFEKLFF. The CDR3, as DNA: TGTGCCAGCAGCCCTACCCGGGACTCGGTTTTCGAAAAACTGTTTTTT.

V gene TRBV7-8 combines with J gene TRBJ2-7; 9 bases align to TRBD1. The CDR3 totals 14 residues. Trimming cost V 3 bases and J 3 bases; bases outside gene matches: 3. CDR1 is SGHVS and CDR2 is FQNEAQ in the germline V gene. In nucleotides, the CDR3 is TGTGCCAGCAGCTTGGACAGGGGATTCTACGAGCAGTACTTC. It codes for CASSLDRGFYEQYF.

J is TRBJ1-3 and V is TRBV5-4; TRBD1 matches at 8 bases. Per the germline V gene, CDR1 is SGHNT and CDR2 is YYREEE (reference sequence). The V and J ends lost 4 bases and 4 bases, in that order; junction bases with no gene match: 7. This CDR3 region has 15 residues. The CDR3 sequence is CASSPGQGTGNTIYF. The CDR3 DNA reads TGTGCCAGCAGCCCTGGACAGGGTACGGGAAACACCATATATTTT.

V gene TRBV5-1 combines with J gene TRBJ1-2; 9 nucleotides line up with TRBD1. Looked up from germline, CDR1 is SGHRS and CDR2 is YFSETQ. CDR3 size: 17 residues. With 4 bases clipped from V and 3 bases from J, the junction kept 13 bases outside the gene matches. The CDR3 is CASSPGQGGLWDYGYTF. CDR3 sequence (DNA): TGCGCCAGCAGCCCGGGACAGGGTGGGCTCTGGGACTATGGCTACACCTTC.

The chain employs TRBV10-2 and TRBJ2-7; D gene ambiguous. The CDR3 is 11 residues long. The germline V and J ends were trimmed by 8 bases and 2 bases, with 7 bases remaining between them. The germline CDR1 and CDR2 sequences are WSHSY and SAAADI. DNA for the CDR3: TGCGCCAGCGCGGCAACCTACGAGCAGTACTTC. Translating it yields CASAATYEQYF.

This clone appeared a few times. The chain is built from TRBV20-1 and TRBJ2-3, with a tentative D call TRBD1 (6 bases). This CDR3 has 17 residues. Germline loops: CDR1 DFQATT, CDR2 SNEGSKA (reference sequence). The V and J ends lost 3 bases and 5 bases respectively, with 24 bases between them. CDR3 residues: CSASELQGFRREDTQYF. The CDR3 DNA sequence: TGCAGTGCTAGTGAATTGCAGGGGTTTCGGCGAGAAGATACGCAGTATTTT.

V usage is TRBV9 and J usage is TRBJ2-3; 13 positions agree with TRBD2. V trimming: 0 bases; J trimming: 5 bases; junction bases outside the gene matches: 6. The CDR3 has 17 residues. CDR1 is SGDLS and CDR2 is YYNGEE in the germline V gene. The CDR3 coding sequence is TGTGCCAGCAGCGTAGACACTAGCGGGGGGGCCTTAGATACGCAGTATTTT. This codes for CASSVDTSGGALDTQYF.

The chain employs TRBV27 and TRBJ1-2, with 9 bases aligning to TRBD1. The CDR3 covers 14 residues. The germline V gene encodes CDR1 MNHEY and CDR2 SMNVEV (reference sequence). After removal of 3 bases from V and 8 bases from J, the junction contained 7 bases not matched to a gene. CDR3 protein: CASSLSGTGKGYTF. In nucleotides, the CDR3 is TGTGCCAGCAGTTTGTCCGGGACAGGGAAGGGCTACACCTTC.

V is TRBV18 and J is TRBJ2-5, with D possibly TRBD1 on 5 matching bases. This CDR3 is built from 16 residues. V lost 3 bases to trimming and J lost 7 bases, with 21 bases between them. Germline assignment: CDR1 KGHSH and CDR2 LQKENI. CDR3 in DNA: TGTGCCAGCTCACCGAGCGAACCAGGGTCCGCCGGGACCCAGTACTTC. Encoded protein: CASSPSEPGSAGTQYF.

The J gene is TRBJ1-1, the V gene TRBV11-2, with a tentative D call TRBD1 (6 bases). With 5 bases removed from V and 4 bases from J, the gap between germline ends came to 11 bases. CDR1 and CDR2 from the germline V gene are SGHAT and FQNNGV. This CDR3 has 13 amino acids. The CDR3: CASSPGTRTEAFF. CDR3 bases: TGTGCCAGCAGCCCCGGGACACGCACTGAAGCTTTCTTT. Drawing the rest from reference TRBV11-2 and TRBJ1-1, the complete variable domain is EAGVAQSPRYKIIEKRQSVAFWCNPISGHATLYWYQQILGQGPKLLIQFQNNGVVDDSQLPKDRFSAERLKGVDSTLKIQPAKLEDSAVYLCASSPGTRTEAFFGQGTRLTVV.

The chain combines TRBV6-1 with TRBJ1-5; TRBD1 is a possible D gene (5 bases). V was cut by 2 bases and J by 4 bases, with 15 bases left in between. The germline gives CDR1 MNHNS, CDR2 SASEGT. The CDR3 is 16 amino acids. CDR3 coding DNA: TGTGCCAGCAGTGAAAAAACAATGGGGGGGAATCAGCCCCAGCATTTT. Translation gives CASSEKTMGGNQPQHF.

This sequence joins TRBV6-5 and TRBJ1-5, with D unresolved. CDR3 length equals 13 residues. The germline V and J ends were trimmed by 8 bases and 1 base, with 9 bases remaining between them. Germline CDR1 is MNHEY and CDR2 is SVGAGI. The CDR3 reads CASEGRSNQPQHF. As DNA, the CDR3 is TGTGCCAGCGAGGGTCGCAGCAATCAGCCCCAGCATTTT.

This chain joins TRBV11-2 and TRBJ1-1; D is perhaps TRBD1 (6 bases). V lost 8 bases and J lost 5, with 12 bases in between. The CDR3 sequence is 12 residues long. Germline V CDR1 and CDR2: SGHAT, FQNNGV. The CDR3 nucleotides are TGTGCCAGCCGGGGGGCGCGGACTGAAGCTTTCTTT. It translates to CASRGARTEAFF.

This sequence joins TRBV29-1 and TRBJ1-2; weak D call: TRBD1 (5 bases). The CDR3 extends over 13 amino acids. V gave up 4 bases and J gave up 7 bases, with 16 bases separating them. Germline CDR1 and CDR2: SQVTM and ANQGSEA. The CDR3 protein is CSVATGRAVGYTF. CDR3 in DNA: TGCAGCGTTGCTACGGGCAGGGCGGTTGGCTACACCTTC.

In its sample, this clone was seen once. The V and J genes are TRBV19 and TRBJ2-1; TRBD2 agrees at 8 bases. CDR1 and CDR2 from the germline V gene are LNHDA and SQIVND (reference sequence). V lost 3 bases to trimming and J lost 6 bases; unmatched junction nucleotides: 7. This CDR3 is 15 amino acids long. The CDR3 spells CASSISVRGANEQFF. The CDR3 DNA is TGTGCCAGTAGTATTAGTGTGCGGGGGGCCAATGAGCAGTTCTTC.

In nucleotides, the CDR3 is TGCGCCAGCAGTGATACTAGGGGACAGGCCCAAGAGACCCAGTACTTC. Its protein is CASSDTRGQAQETQYF. The V and J genes are TRBV10-1 and TRBJ2-5; 8 nucleotides agree with TRBD1. This CDR3 has 16 residues. Germline-derived CDR1 and CDR2 are WNHNN and SYGVQD (reference sequence). Unmatched junction bases numbered 7, after V lost 3 bases and J lost 1 base.

V usage is TRBV9 and J usage is TRBJ2-2; TRBD2 agrees at 9 bases. The CDR3 length is 17 residues. Losses at the gene ends were 2 bases for V and 0 bases for J; bases not matched to a gene: 5. Per germline, CDR1 SGDLS and CDR2 YYNGEE. The CDR3 spells CASSVGSGGPNTGELFF. As DNA, the CDR3 is TGTGCCAGCAGCGTTGGTAGCGGGGGCCCGAACACCGGGGAGCTGTTTTTT.

Notes on this clone: The sample carries other DNA sequences with the same CDR3. The gene calls are TRBV27 and TRBJ1-2; TRBD1 matches at 8 bases. Germline lookup yields CDR1 MNHEY and CDR2 SMNVEV (reference sequence). The CDR3 consists of 13 residues. J was trimmed by 4 bases and V by 5 bases; bases with no gene match: 3. In DNA, the CDR3 is TGTGCCAGCAGTCGACAGGGGAGCTATGGCTACACCTTC. It yields the protein CASSRQGSYGYTF.

The chain couples TRBV28 to TRBJ1-5, with D possibly matching TRBD1 (5 bases). CDR1 is MDHEN and CDR2 is SYDVKM in the germline V gene. V dropped 3 bases and J dropped 5 bases, with 8 bases sitting between them. The CDR3 is 13 residues long. CDR3 nucleotide sequence: TGTGCCAGCAGTTTGTTAGGGGATCAGCCCCAGCATTTT. Protein sequence: CASSLLGDQPQHF. The full variable domain, in which reference TRBV28 and TRBJ1-5 provide the parts outside the CDR3, is DVKVTQSSRYLVKRTGEKVFLECVQDMDHENMFWYRQDPGLGLRLIYFSYDVKMKEKGDIPEGYSVSREKKERFSLILESASTNQTSMYLCASSLLGDQPQHFGDGTRLSIL.

This rearrangement joins TRBV6-5 to TRBJ1-6, with 8 bases that match TRBD1. This CDR3 contains 15 residues. The germline CDR1 and CDR2 sequences are MNHEY and SVGAGI. V dropped 7 bases and J dropped 7; count of bases not matched to a gene: 9. The CDR3 nucleotides are TGTGCCAGCATCCTAGGACAGGGAAGCAATTCACCCCTCCACTTT. Residues: CASILGQGSNSPLHF.

V usage is TRBV18 and J usage is TRBJ1-3, with D uncertain. Germline CDR1 KGHSH, CDR2 LQKENI. V gave up 0 bases and J gave up 1 base, with 7 bases separating them. The CDR3 spans 15 residues. CDR3 DNA sequence: TGTGCCAGCTCACCACCCACAAATTCTGGAAACACCATATATTTT. This gives the protein CASSPPTNSGNTIYF.